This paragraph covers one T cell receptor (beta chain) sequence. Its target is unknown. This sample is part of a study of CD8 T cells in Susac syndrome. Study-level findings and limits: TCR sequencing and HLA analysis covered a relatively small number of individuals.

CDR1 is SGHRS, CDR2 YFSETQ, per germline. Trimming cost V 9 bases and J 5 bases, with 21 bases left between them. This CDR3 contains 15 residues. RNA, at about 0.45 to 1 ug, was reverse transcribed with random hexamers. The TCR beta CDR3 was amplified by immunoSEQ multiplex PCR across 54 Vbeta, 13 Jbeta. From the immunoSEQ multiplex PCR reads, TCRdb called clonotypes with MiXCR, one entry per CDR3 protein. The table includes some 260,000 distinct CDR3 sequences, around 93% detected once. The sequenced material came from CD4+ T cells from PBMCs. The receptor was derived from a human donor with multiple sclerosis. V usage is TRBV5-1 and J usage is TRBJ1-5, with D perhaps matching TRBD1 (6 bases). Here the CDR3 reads CATMDSRRAHQPQHF. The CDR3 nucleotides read TGCGCCACAATGGACAGCCGTCGGGCCCATCAGCCCCAGCATTTT.